The 8 T cell receptor beta chains below come from one sample, sequenced in a study of blood T cell repertoires in COVID-19. Using immunoSEQ multiplex PCR, the repertoire was profiled, and TCRdb retains in-frame clones only, with some absent. The table records tens of thousands of clones, about 80% of them present only once. The sequencing input was peripheral blood. The receptors originated from a man aged 60 to 69 with acute or convalescent COVID-19.

The chain carries TRBV15 and TRBJ1-1; 7 nucleotides agree with TRBD1. The V gene end was trimmed by 5 bases and the J gene end by 1 base; junction bases not matched to a gene: 4. Germline-derived CDR1 and CDR2 are LNHNV and YYDKDF (reference sequence). CDR3 size: 14 residues. CDR3 nucleotide sequence: TGTGCCACCAGCGAGGGACAGCCGAACACTGAAGCTTTCTTT. Protein sequence: CATSEGQPNTEAFF.

This chain uses TRBV5-1 with TRBJ1-1; D is unresolved. This CDR3 comprises 14 residues. Per germline, CDR1 SGHRS and CDR2 YFSETQ. V lost 0 bases and J lost 0, with 6 bases in between. The CDR3 bases are TGCGCCAGCAGCTTGGTTTCGTTGAACACTGAAGCTTTCTTT. This translates into CASSLVSLNTEAFF.

The chain uses TRBV6-5 and TRBJ1-2; D possibly corresponds to TRBD1 (6 bases). V lost 7 bases and J lost 8, with 20 bases in between. Looked up from germline, CDR1 is MNHEY and CDR2 is SVGAGI. This CDR3 has 14 residues. DNA for the CDR3: TGTGCCAGCACTTCCTCCAGGGGATTTGGAGGCTACACCTTC. It codes for CASTSSRGFGGYTF.

CDR3 loop: CAWTHGLAGGPMRDTQYF. In nucleotides, the CDR3 is TGTGCCTGGACTCACGGACTAGCGGGGGGGCCGATGCGCGATACGCAGTATTTT. This rearrangement joins TRBV30 to TRBJ2-3, with 15 bases identical to TRBD2. With V trimmed by 4 bases and J by 6 bases, 14 bases remained unmatched. In germline, CDR1 is GTSNPN, CDR2 SVGIG (reference sequence). CDR3 length: 18 amino acids.

J is TRBJ1-6 and V is TRBV6-5; 7 bases align to TRBD1. The CDR3 is made up of 15 amino acids. Germline CDR1 is MNHEY and CDR2 is SVGAGI. V lost 2 bases and J lost 7; bases outside the gene matches: 5. CDR3 in DNA: TGTGCCAGCAGTTACCTACAGGGGACGAATTCACCCCTCCACTTT. Its translation: CASSYLQGTNSPLHF.

Here the CDR3 DNA reads TGTGCCAGCAGTTACTATTGGGACAGGGGAGCAAACGAGCAGTACTTC. It specifies CASSYYWDRGANEQYF. The V and J genes are TRBV2 and TRBJ2-7; 10 nucleotides match TRBD1. V shed 5 bases and J 5 bases; nucleotides not matched to a gene: 12. CDR3 length equals 16 residues. CDR1 and CDR2 from the germline V gene are SNHLY and FYNNEI.

The chain employs TRBV18 and TRBJ1-5; D is perhaps TRBD1 (5 bases). The CDR3 contains 14 residues. The germline CDR1 and CDR2 sequences are KGHSH and LQKENI. The ends were cut back, 5 bases at V and 0 bases at J, with 8 bases in the middle. CDR3 coding DNA: TGTGCCAGCTCAGGGGCCTATAGCAATCAGCCCCAGCATTTT. Its protein is CASSGAYSNQPQHF.

This chain joins TRBV27 and TRBJ2-3, with 8 bases matching TRBD2. Germline lookup yields CDR1 MNHEY and CDR2 SMNVEV (reference sequence). The CDR3 covers 14 residues. V lost 3 bases, J lost 4 bases, and 3 bases stayed unmatched. Here the CDR3 DNA reads TGTGCCAGCAGTTTCGGGGGGGAGTCAGATACGCAGTATTTT. Residues: CASSFGGESDTQYF.